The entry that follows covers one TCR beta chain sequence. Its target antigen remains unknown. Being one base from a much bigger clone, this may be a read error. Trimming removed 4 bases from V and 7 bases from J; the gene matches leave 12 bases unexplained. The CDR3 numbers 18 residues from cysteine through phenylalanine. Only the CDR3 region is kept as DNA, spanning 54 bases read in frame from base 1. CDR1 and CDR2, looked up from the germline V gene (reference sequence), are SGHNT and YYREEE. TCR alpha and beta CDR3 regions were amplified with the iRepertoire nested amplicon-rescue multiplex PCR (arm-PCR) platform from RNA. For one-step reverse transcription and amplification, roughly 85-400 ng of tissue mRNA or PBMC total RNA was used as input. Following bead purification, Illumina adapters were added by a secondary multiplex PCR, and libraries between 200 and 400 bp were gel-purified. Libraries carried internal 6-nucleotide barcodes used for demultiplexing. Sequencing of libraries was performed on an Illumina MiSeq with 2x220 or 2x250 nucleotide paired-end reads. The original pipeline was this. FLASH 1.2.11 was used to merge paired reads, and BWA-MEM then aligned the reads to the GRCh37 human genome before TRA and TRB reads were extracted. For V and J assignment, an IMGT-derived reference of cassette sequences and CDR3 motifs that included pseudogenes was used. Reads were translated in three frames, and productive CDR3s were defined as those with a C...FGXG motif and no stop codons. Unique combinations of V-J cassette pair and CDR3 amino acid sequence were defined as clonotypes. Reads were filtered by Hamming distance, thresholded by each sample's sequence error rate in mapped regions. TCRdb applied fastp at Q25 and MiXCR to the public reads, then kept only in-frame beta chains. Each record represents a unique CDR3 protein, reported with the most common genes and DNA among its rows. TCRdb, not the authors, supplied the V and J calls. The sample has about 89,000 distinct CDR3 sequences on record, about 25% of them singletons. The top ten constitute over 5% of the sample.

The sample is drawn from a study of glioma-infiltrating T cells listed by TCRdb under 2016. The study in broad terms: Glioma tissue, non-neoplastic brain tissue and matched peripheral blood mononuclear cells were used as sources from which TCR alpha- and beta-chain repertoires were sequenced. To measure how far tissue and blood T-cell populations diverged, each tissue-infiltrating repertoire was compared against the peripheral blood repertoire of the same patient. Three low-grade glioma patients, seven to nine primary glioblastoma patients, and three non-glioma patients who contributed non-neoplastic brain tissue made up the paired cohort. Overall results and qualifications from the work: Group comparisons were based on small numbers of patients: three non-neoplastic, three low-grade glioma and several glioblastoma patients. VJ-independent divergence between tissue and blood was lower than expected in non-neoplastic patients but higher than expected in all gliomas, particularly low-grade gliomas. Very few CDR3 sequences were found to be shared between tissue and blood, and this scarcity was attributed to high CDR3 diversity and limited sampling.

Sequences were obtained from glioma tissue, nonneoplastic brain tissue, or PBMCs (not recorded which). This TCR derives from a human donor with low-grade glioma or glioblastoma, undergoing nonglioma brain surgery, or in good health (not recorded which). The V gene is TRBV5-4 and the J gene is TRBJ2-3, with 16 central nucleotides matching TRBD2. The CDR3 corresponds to CASSTPGTSGGASYTQYF. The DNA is TGTGCCAGCAGCACCCCTGGGACTAGCGGGGGGGCATCATATACGCAGTATTTT.